These T cell receptor beta chains were read from a single sample in a study of T cells in narcolepsy. Using immunoSEQ multiplex PCR, the repertoire was profiled, and TCRdb retains in-frame clones only, with some absent. The sample contains more than 20,000 clones, approximately 80% of which appear only once. Sequenced material: memory (CD45RA-) CD4+ T cells from blood. Receptors were obtained from a human donor in good health. CDR3s include the opening cysteine and the closing phenylalanine or tryptophan. D genes are given only for firm matches. Size values are once, few and many counts, or a class for expanded clones, and some rows have none.

d_gene: TRBD1
j_gene: TRBJ1-2
abundance: .
v_gene: TRBV2
CDR3nt: TGTGCCAGCAGTGGCCTGACAGGGCGCTATGGCTACACCTTC
CDR3aa: CASSGLTGRYGYTF

d_gene: TRBD2
j_gene: TRBJ2-1
abundance: .
v_gene: TRBV5-6
CDR3nt: TGTGCCAGCAGCGGCGTCGGACTAGCGGGGGTTTCTCCCTACAATGAGCAGTTCTTC
CDR3aa: CASSGVGLAGVSPYNEQFF

d_gene: TRBD1
j_gene: TRBJ2-7
abundance: .
v_gene: TRBV27
CDR3nt: TGTGCCAGCAGTTTATCGGGGCAGGGGGCCCACTACGAGCAGTACTTC
CDR3aa: CASSLSGQGAHYEQYF

d_gene: TRBD1
j_gene: TRBJ2-7
abundance: .
v_gene: TRBV5-1
CDR3nt: TGCGCCAGCAGCTTCACCCCCGGACAGGGTAACGAGCAGTACTTC
CDR3aa: CASSFTPGQGNEQYF

d_gene: .
j_gene: TRBJ2-3
abundance: .
v_gene: TRBV29-1
CDR3nt: TGCAGCGTTGGGGTTTGGGATACGCAGTATTTT
CDR3aa: CSVGVWDTQYF

d_gene: TRBD2
j_gene: TRBJ2-5
abundance: .
v_gene: TRBV14
CDR3nt: TGTGCCAGCAGCCTGAGGACTAGCGGGGGGACAGAGACCCAGTACTTC
CDR3aa: CASSLRTSGGTETQYF

d_gene: .
j_gene: TRBJ1-5
abundance: few
v_gene: TRBV4-1
CDR3nt: TGCGCCAGCAGCCAACACCTCGGAGGACCGACGGCTTCGTTGCGCCAGCATTTT
CDR3aa: CASSQHLGGPTASLRQHF

d_gene: TRBD1
j_gene: TRBJ2-3
abundance: .
v_gene: TRBV5-1
CDR3nt: TGCGCCAGCAGCTTGGCCAGACAGGGTGTCCCAGATACGCAGTATTTT
CDR3aa: CASSLARQGVPDTQYF

d_gene: .
j_gene: TRBJ2-7
abundance: few
v_gene: TRBV6-6
CDR3nt: TGTGCCAGCAGTACCCAAGGGGGAGCCTACGAGCAGTACTTC
CDR3aa: CASSTQGGAYEQYF

d_gene: TRBD1
j_gene: TRBJ1-1
abundance: .
v_gene: TRBV5-6
CDR3nt: TGTGCCAGCAGCCCACAGGGGGTAAATACTGAAGCTTTCTTT
CDR3aa: CASSPQGVNTEAFF

d_gene: .
j_gene: TRBJ2-3
abundance: .
v_gene: TRBV7-9
CDR3nt: TGTGCCAGCAGCGCAGGGTCTGATTCAGATACGCAGTATTTT
CDR3aa: CASSAGSDSDTQYF

d_gene: .
j_gene: TRBJ1-1
abundance: .
v_gene: TRBV7-8
CDR3nt: TGTGCCAGCAGCCCGTTATTAGCAACTGAAGCTTTCTTT
CDR3aa: CASSPLLATEAFF

d_gene: .
j_gene: TRBJ2-5
abundance: .
v_gene: TRBV5-4
CDR3nt: TGTGCCAGCAGCTTGGGGCTTGCACAAGAGACCCAGTACTTC
CDR3aa: CASSLGLAQETQYF

d_gene: .
j_gene: TRBJ1-4
abundance: .
v_gene: TRBV18
CDR3nt: TGTGCCAGCTCACCACCAACAAACCAGGGTGAAAAACTGTTTTTT
CDR3aa: CASSPPTNQGEKLFF

d_gene: .
j_gene: TRBJ1-4
abundance: .
v_gene: TRBV6-5
CDR3nt: TGTGCCAGCAGTTACCGGCAGAATGAAAAACTGTTTTTT
CDR3aa: CASSYRQNEKLFF

d_gene: TRBD2
j_gene: TRBJ2-1
abundance: .
v_gene: TRBV11-2
CDR3nt: TGTGCCAGTTCCCTCAGCGGGGGCTCCTACAATGAGCAGTTCTTC
CDR3aa: CASSLSGGSYNEQFF

d_gene: .
j_gene: TRBJ1-1
abundance: .
v_gene: TRBV19
CDR3nt: TGTGCCAGTAGTGGCAGGGGTGGGAACACTGAAGCTTTCTTT
CDR3aa: CASSGRGGNTEAFF

d_gene: TRBD1
j_gene: TRBJ1-1
abundance: few
v_gene: TRBV10-3
CDR3nt: TGTGCCATCAAGGGGACAGTTTTTCCCATGAACACTGAAGCTTTCTTT
CDR3aa: CAIKGTVFPMNTEAFF

d_gene: TRBD1
j_gene: TRBJ1-6
abundance: .
v_gene: TRBV25-1
CDR3nt: TGTGCCAGCGGACAGGGTTCAGCCTATAATTCACCCCTCCACTTT
CDR3aa: CASGQGSAYNSPLHF

d_gene: .
j_gene: TRBJ1-4
abundance: .
v_gene: TRBV12-5
CDR3nt: TGTGCTAGTGGTGGTATTCAGGGTGAGGTTAATGAAAAACTGTTTTTT
CDR3aa: CASGGIQGEVNEKLFF

d_gene: .
j_gene: TRBJ2-7
abundance: .
v_gene: TRBV5-4
CDR3nt: TGTGCCAGCAGCGGGAGGGAGACAGGGGTGGGCTACGAGCAGTACTTC
CDR3aa: CASSGRETGVGYEQYF

d_gene: TRBD2
j_gene: TRBJ2-2
abundance: .
v_gene: TRBV4-3
CDR3nt: TGCGCCAGCAGCCAATCTGGTGGCGGGGGTACGCGAGCCACCGGGGAGCTGTTTTTT
CDR3aa: CASSQSGGGGTRATGELFF

d_gene: TRBD2
j_gene: TRBJ2-3
abundance: .
v_gene: TRBV4-1
CDR3nt: TGCGCCAGCAGCCAAGGCGGGACTAGTAGAGATACGCAGTATTTT
CDR3aa: CASSQGGTSRDTQYF

d_gene: TRBD2
j_gene: TRBJ2-2
abundance: .
v_gene: TRBV10-3
CDR3nt: TGTGCCATCAGTGAGGTGCGGGGGGGCCGCGGGGAGCTGTTTTTT
CDR3aa: CAISEVRGGRGELFF

d_gene: .
j_gene: TRBJ2-1
abundance: .
v_gene: TRBV5-1
CDR3nt: TGCGCCAGCAGCTTTGCGGGGACCTACAATGAGCAGTTCTTC
CDR3aa: CASSFAGTYNEQFF

d_gene: .
j_gene: TRBJ1-1
abundance: .
v_gene: TRBV29-1
CDR3nt: TGCAGCGTTCAGGAACCCAGAGCTTTCTTT
CDR3aa: CSVQEPRAFF

d_gene: .
j_gene: TRBJ2-5
abundance: .
v_gene: TRBV19
CDR3nt: TGTGCCAGTAGTATACGCCCCCCCATTCCCCGCGAGACCCAGTACTTC
CDR3aa: CASSIRPPIPRETQYF

d_gene: .
j_gene: TRBJ2-7
abundance: .
v_gene: TRBV19
CDR3nt: TGTGCCAGTAGTATACGGGACACCTACGAGCAGTACTTC
CDR3aa: CASSIRDTYEQYF

d_gene: TRBD1
j_gene: TRBJ2-1
abundance: .
v_gene: TRBV27
CDR3nt: TGTGCCAGCAGTTTTACAGGGGTCCGCAATGAGCAGTTCTTC
CDR3aa: CASSFTGVRNEQFF

d_gene: TRBD1
j_gene: TRBJ1-1
abundance: .
v_gene: TRBV10-1
CDR3nt: TGCGCCAGCAGTGGTACAGGGGACAGGAACACTGAAGCTTTCTTT
CDR3aa: CASSGTGDRNTEAFF

d_gene: TRBD1
j_gene: TRBJ1-1
abundance: few
v_gene: TRBV5-6
CDR3nt: TGTGCCAGCAGCTCTTTTGACAGGGAGAACACTGAAGCTTTCTTT
CDR3aa: CASSSFDRENTEAFF

d_gene: .
j_gene: TRBJ1-2
abundance: few
v_gene: TRBV7-9
CDR3nt: TGTGCCAGCAGCTTAGGAGGAGGGTTCGATGGCTACACCTTC
CDR3aa: CASSLGGGFDGYTF

d_gene: .
j_gene: TRBJ1-2
abundance: .
v_gene: TRBV6-5
CDR3nt: TGTGCCAGCAGTCGCGGGACAATTGGCTACACCTTC
CDR3aa: CASSRGTIGYTF

d_gene: .
j_gene: TRBJ2-1
abundance: .
v_gene: TRBV19
CDR3nt: TGTGCCAGTAGAAGAGCTTTGGGCAATGAGCAGTTCTTC
CDR3aa: CASRRALGNEQFF

d_gene: .
j_gene: TRBJ2-5
abundance: .
v_gene: TRBV2
CDR3nt: TGCTCAGAGGGGCGGGCGCTGAGAGAGACCCAGTACTTC
CDR3aa: CSEGRALRETQYF

d_gene: .
j_gene: TRBJ1-6
abundance: .
v_gene: TRBV4-1
CDR3nt: TGCGCCAGCAGCCTCATCCGGGGGCAGACCTATAATTCACCCCTCCACTTT
CDR3aa: CASSLIRGQTYNSPLHF

d_gene: .
j_gene: TRBJ2-1
abundance: once
v_gene: TRBV14
CDR3nt: TGTGCCAGCAGCCAAGGACAGGTGGGTGAGCAGTTCTTC
CDR3aa: CASSQGQVGEQFF

d_gene: TRBD1
j_gene: TRBJ2-5
abundance: .
v_gene: TRBV6-1
CDR3nt: TGTGCCAGCAGTGAACCGGGACAGGGGGAGACCCAGTACTTC
CDR3aa: CASSEPGQGETQYF

d_gene: .
j_gene: TRBJ2-1
abundance: .
v_gene: TRBV29-1
CDR3nt: TGCAGCGTTGGTCCCCGGGGCAGCTCCTACAATGAGCAGTTCTTC
CDR3aa: CSVGPRGSSYNEQFF

d_gene: .
j_gene: TRBJ2-5
abundance: .
v_gene: TRBV14
CDR3nt: TGTGCCAGCAGCCAAGACGGGCGGGAGACCCAGTACTTC
CDR3aa: CASSQDGRETQYF

d_gene: TRBD1
j_gene: TRBJ2-1
abundance: .
v_gene: TRBV19
CDR3nt: TGTGCCACTACGGGACAGAAGCCTAATGAGCAGTTCTTC
CDR3aa: CATTGQKPNEQFF

d_gene: TRBD1
j_gene: TRBJ2-1
abundance: .
v_gene: TRBV5-1
CDR3nt: TGCGCCAGCAGCCTCCGGACAGGGGGTTCCAACTACAATGAGCAGTTCTTC
CDR3aa: CASSLRTGGSNYNEQFF

d_gene: .
j_gene: TRBJ1-2
abundance: .
v_gene: TRBV5-8
CDR3nt: TGTGCCAGCAGATGGGCCCTAATCGTGGGCTACACCTTC
CDR3aa: CASRWALIVGYTF

d_gene: .
j_gene: TRBJ1-6
abundance: .
v_gene: TRBV7-6
CDR3nt: TGTGCCAGCAGTGCCAGGGGTGATTCACCCCTCCACTTT
CDR3aa: CASSARGDSPLHF

d_gene: .
j_gene: TRBJ1-6
abundance: .
v_gene: TRBV12-5
CDR3nt: TGTGCTAGTGGTTTGGTCCAGGGCAATTCACCCCTCCACTTT
CDR3aa: CASGLVQGNSPLHF

d_gene: TRBD1
j_gene: TRBJ1-1
abundance: .
v_gene: TRBV10-2
CDR3nt: TGCGCCAGCAGTGACCGCGACAGGGGCCCCTTCGAGGCTTTCTTT
CDR3aa: CASSDRDRGPFEAFF

d_gene: .
j_gene: TRBJ1-3
abundance: .
v_gene: TRBV11-3
CDR3nt: TGTGCCAGCAGTACCTTGGGAGGAAACACCATATATTTT
CDR3aa: CASSTLGGNTIYF

d_gene: TRBD2
j_gene: TRBJ2-7
abundance: .
v_gene: TRBV6-6
CDR3nt: TGTGCCAGCAGATTTAGCGGGGGCTACGTCGAGCAGTACTTC
CDR3aa: CASRFSGGYVEQYF

d_gene: .
j_gene: TRBJ1-3
abundance: .
v_gene: TRBV18
CDR3nt: TGTGCCAGCTCACCACCTAGGGGCTCTGGAAACACCATATATTTT
CDR3aa: CASSPPRGSGNTIYF

d_gene: TRBD1
j_gene: TRBJ1-1
abundance: once
v_gene: TRBV10-1
CDR3nt: TGCGCCAGCAGCGGACAGGGGTGGACTGAAGCTTTCTTT
CDR3aa: CASSGQGWTEAFF

d_gene: TRBD1
j_gene: TRBJ2-7
abundance: once
v_gene: TRBV5-1
CDR3nt: TGCGCCAGCAGCACCGGACAGGGGGCTGTCGAGCAGTACTTC
CDR3aa: CASSTGQGAVEQYF

d_gene: .
j_gene: TRBJ1-2
abundance: .
v_gene: TRBV6-1
CDR3nt: TGTGCCAGCAGTGAAATTTTTTCAGGGAACTATGGCTACACCTTC
CDR3aa: CASSEIFSGNYGYTF

d_gene: TRBD2
j_gene: TRBJ2-1
abundance: .
v_gene: TRBV5-1
CDR3nt: TGCGCCAGCAGCTCGAGGGGGACTAGCGGGAGCAATGAGCAGTTCTTC
CDR3aa: CASSSRGTSGSNEQFF

d_gene: .
j_gene: TRBJ2-2
abundance: .
v_gene: TRBV12-2
CDR3nt: TGTACAGGGCCTCCGAACACCGGGGAGCTGTTTTTT
CDR3aa: CTGPPNTGELFF

d_gene: .
j_gene: TRBJ2-3
abundance: .
v_gene: TRBV10-3
CDR3nt: TGTGCCATCAGTGAGTCGGGGACCTTCACAGATACGCAGTATTTT
CDR3aa: CAISESGTFTDTQYF